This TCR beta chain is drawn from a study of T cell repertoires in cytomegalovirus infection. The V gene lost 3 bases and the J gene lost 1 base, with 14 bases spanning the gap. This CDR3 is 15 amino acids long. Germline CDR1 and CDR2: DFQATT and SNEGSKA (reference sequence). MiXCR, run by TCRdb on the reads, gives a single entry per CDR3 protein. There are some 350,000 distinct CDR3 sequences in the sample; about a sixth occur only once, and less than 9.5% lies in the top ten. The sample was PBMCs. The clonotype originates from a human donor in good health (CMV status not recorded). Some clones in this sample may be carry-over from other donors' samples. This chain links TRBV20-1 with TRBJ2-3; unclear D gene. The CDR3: CSASKPSPRTDTQYF. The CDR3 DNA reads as TGCAGTGCTAGTAAGCCCAGCCCCCGCACAGATACGCAGTATTTT.